These 22 T cell receptor beta chains were all obtained from the same sample, sequenced in a study of T cells after yellow fever vaccination. In TCRdb, the 5' RACE reads were re-called with MiXCR into one record per CDR3 protein. The sample lists nearly 550,000 distinct CDR3 sequences, about a fifth occurring once. The sequencing used PBMCs, collected 15 days after the yellow fever booster vaccination. These receptors were collected from a man between 25 and 39 years old who received the YFV17D yellow fever vaccine.

The rearrangement joins TRBV7-2 to TRBJ2-1, with D possibly being TRBD2 (6 bases). Between the trimmed V and J ends, which lost 2 bases and 0 bases, there was a span of 11 bases. This CDR3 has 16 residues. Germline CDR1 reads SGHTA; CDR2 reads FQGNSA. CDR3 amino acids: CASSLLGGTSYNEQFF. Written as DNA, the CDR3 is TGTGCCAGCAGCTTACTAGGAGGGACCTCCTACAATGAGCAGTTCTTC.

The chain couples TRBV28 to TRBJ2-1; 7 nucleotides align to TRBD2. From germline, CDR1 is MDHEN and CDR2 SYDVKM. The CDR3 runs to 15 residues. Germline trimming cut 2 bases from V and 3 bases from J; bases unmatched to any gene: 4. The chain's CDR3 is CASSLRRGIYNEQFF. In nucleotides, the CDR3 is TGTGCCAGCAGTTTAAGGCGGGGGATCTACAATGAGCAGTTCTTC.

There are a few counts of this clonotype. V and J are TRBV7-9 and TRBJ2-1; a possible D gene is TRBD2 (6 bases). The CDR3 totals 15 residues. Per the germline V gene, CDR1 is SEHNR and CDR2 is FQNEAQ (reference sequence). V lost 5 bases and J lost 7, with 18 bases in between. CDR3 loop: CASSAPGTLWNEQFF. DNA for the CDR3: TGTGCCAGCAGCGCCCCCGGGACTCTCTGGAATGAGCAGTTCTTC.

This clonotype was detected a few times. The chain couples TRBV19 to TRBJ2-2; D uncertain. CDR1 is LNHDA and CDR2 is SQIVND in the germline V gene (reference sequence). This CDR3 is built from 14 residues. With 3 bases removed from V and 2 bases from J, the gap between germline ends came to 7 bases. CDR3 sequence: CASSMTINTGELFF. Written as DNA, the CDR3 is TGTGCCAGTAGTATGACAATCAACACCGGGGAGCTGTTTTTT. Variable domain in full (rest from reference TRBV19 and TRBJ2-2): DGGITQSPKYLFRKEGQNVTLSCEQNLNHDAMYWYRQDPGQGLRLIYYSQIVNDFQKGDIAEGYSVSREKKESFPLTVTSAQKNPTAFYLCASSMTINTGELFFGEGSRLTVL.

This sequence joins TRBV20-1 and TRBJ2-3; tentative D call: TRBD2 (6 bases). The germline V gene has CDR1 DFQATT and CDR2 SNEGSKA (reference sequence). The CDR3 extends over 15 amino acids. V lost 1 base and J lost 4, with 15 bases in between. Written as DNA, the CDR3 is TGCAGTGCTAGAGTTGCGGGAAGGGACCCAGATACGCAGTATTTT. Translated: CSARVAGRDPDTQYF.

This clonotype was counted only a few times. The chain uses TRBV7-9 and TRBJ1-1; D might be TRBD1 (5 bases). The CDR3 loop spans 12 amino acids. V was pared by 5 bases and J by 11 bases, with 15 bases between. Germline values: CDR1 SEHNR, CDR2 FQNEAQ (reference sequence). In nucleotides, the CDR3 is TGTGCCAGCAGCCAAGGCGCAGGGAGCGCTTTCTTT. Amino acid sequence: CASSQGAGSAFF.

This clonotype was seen a handful of times. V usage is TRBV20-1 and J usage is TRBJ1-1, with D hard to call. Germline CDR1 DFQATT, CDR2 SNEGSKA (reference sequence). The CDR3 has 12 amino acids. With 3 bases removed from V and 4 bases from J, the gap between germline ends came to 9 bases. The CDR3 DNA reads as TGCAGTGCTAGTGTGTTGGGCACTGAAGCTTTCTTT. Translation: CSASVLGTEAFF.

This clonotype occurred a few times. The chain links TRBV7-2 to TRBJ2-1; D unclear. V was trimmed by 4 bases and J by 6 bases, leaving 22 bases between them. CDR3 length: 17 amino acids. From germline, CDR1 is SGHTA and CDR2 FQGNSA. The CDR3: CASSSRPDRLARNEQFF. As DNA, the CDR3 is TGTGCCAGCAGCTCTCGCCCTGACCGCTTGGCGCGCAATGAGCAGTTCTTC. The full variable domain, in which reference TRBV7-2 and TRBJ2-1 provide the parts outside the CDR3, is GAGVSQSPSNKVTEKGKDVELRCDPISGHTALYWYRQSLGQGLEFLIYFQGNSAPDKSGLPSDRFSAERTGGSVSTLTIQRTQQEDSAVYLCASSSRPDRLARNEQFFGPGTRLTVL.

This chain connects TRBV6-2 or TRBV6-3 to TRBJ1-5; D is ambiguous. Trimming shortened V by 2 bases and J by 3 bases, and 17 bases separated the two germline ends. CDR1 is MNHEY, CDR2 SVGEGT, per germline. This CDR3 contains 17 residues. The CDR3, as DNA: TGTGCCAGCAGTTACCGCCGGGCCGCTCTAAACAATCAGCCCCAGCATTTT. Its protein product is CASSYRRAALNNQPQHF.

This clonotype appeared a few times. The J gene is TRBJ1-4, the V gene TRBV6-5; maybe TRBD1 (5 bases). The germline V gene has CDR1 MNHEY and CDR2 SVGAGI. The CDR3 consists of 15 residues. V was shortened by 2 bases and J by 2 bases, with 9 bases between the two germline ends. The CDR3 loop is CASSYQGGTNEKLFF. For the CDR3, the DNA is TGTGCCAGCAGTTACCAGGGAGGGACTAATGAAAAACTGTTTTTT.

At least ten counts were recorded for this clonotype. The CDR3 protein is CATSRDGGYEQYF. The CDR3 DNA follows: TGTGCCACCAGCAGAGACGGCGGTTACGAGCAGTACTTC. The V gene is TRBV15, the J gene TRBJ2-7; D is unclear. Germline-derived CDR1 and CDR2 are LNHNV and YYDKDF (reference sequence). Trimming took off 0 bases at V and 4 bases at J, with 7 bases between the two ends. The CDR3 covers 13 residues.

This clonotype has just a few counts. The chain joins TRBV7-9 to TRBJ1-4, with D hard to call. CDR3 length equals 15 residues. With 5 bases removed from V and 8 bases from J, the gap between germline ends came to 18 bases. CDR1 and CDR2 from the germline V gene are SEHNR and FQNEAQ (reference sequence). CDR3 loop: CASSLSVLGNEKLFF. The CDR3 bases are TGTGCCAGCAGCCTGAGCGTTCTAGGGAACGAAAAACTGTTTTTT.

This clonotype was seen more than once but under ten times. The chain combines TRBV27 with TRBJ1-1, with 8 bases aligning to TRBD1. Germline CDR1 MNHEY, CDR2 SMNVEV (reference sequence). V gave up 5 bases and J gave up 3 bases; unmatched junction bases: 5. The CDR3 runs 14 residues. The CDR3 sequence is CASSKFRGHTEAFF. As DNA, the CDR3 is TGTGCCAGCAGTAAGTTCAGGGGGCACACTGAAGCTTTCTTT.

This clonotype turned up a few times. The rearrangement joins TRBV20-1 to TRBJ1-6; 7 bases match TRBD1. CDR1 and CDR2 (germline): DFQATT, SNEGSKA (reference sequence). The CDR3 is 15 amino acids. V was pared by 1 base and J by 8 bases, with 8 bases of the junction left unmatched. Here the CDR3 DNA reads TGCAGTGCTAGAGGAGCGACAGGGTCTGATTCACCCCTCCACTTT. Its translation is CSARGATGSDSPLHF.

The chain employs TRBV18 and TRBJ2-5, with 8 bases lining up with TRBD1. The CDR3 consists of 16 residues. Germline V gives CDR1 KGHSH, CDR2 LQKENI. Trimming took 3 bases from V and 5 from J; bases not matched to a gene: 11. The CDR3 protein is CASSPIGQGALETQYF. The CDR3 DNA reads as TGTGCCAGCTCACCGATTGGGCAGGGGGCGTTGGAGACCCAGTACTTC.

This clonotype turned up a few times. This chain joins TRBV20-1 and TRBJ2-7; 9 nucleotides match TRBD2. The germline V gene has CDR1 DFQATT and CDR2 SNEGSKA (reference sequence). The junction had 15 bases not matched to a gene; V was cut back by 3 bases and J by 6 bases. This CDR3 has 16 residues. The CDR3 DNA reads TGCAGTGCTAGTGGCCCTTCATCGCGGGAGGGCCGCGAGCAGTACTTC. This codes for CSASGPSSREGREQYF.

The V gene is TRBV19, the J gene TRBJ2-1; no reliable D call. Trimming shortened V by 0 bases and J by 13 bases, and 16 bases separated the two germline ends. The CDR3 covers 14 residues. CDR1 and CDR2 from the germline V gene are LNHDA and SQIVND (reference sequence). CDR3 amino acids: CASSIDRRVAGQFF. The CDR3 DNA sequence: TGTGCCAGTAGTATAGATAGAAGGGTTGCAGGTCAGTTCTTC.

V is TRBV20-1 and J is TRBJ2-6, with 10 bases aligning to TRBD2. With 2 bases clipped from V and 4 bases from J, the junction kept 5 bases outside the gene matches. Germline CDR1 reads DFQATT; CDR2 reads SNEGSKA (reference sequence). This CDR3 has 16 residues. Here the CDR3 reads CSARSGLAAGANVLTF. CDR3 DNA sequence: TGCAGTGCTAGATCTGGACTAGCGGCGGGGGCCAACGTCCTGACTTTC.

V gene TRBV5-1 combines with J gene TRBJ2-5, with a possible D match to TRBD2 (6 bases). V lost 3 bases to trimming and J lost 2 bases, with 17 bases between them. CDR3 length: 16 residues. Germline V gives CDR1 SGHRS, CDR2 YFSETQ. CDR3 nucleotide sequence: TGCGCCAGCAGCTCGGGCGGGGCAGGACGGCAAGAGACCCAGTACTTC. Translated: CASSSGGAGRQETQYF.

The chain links TRBV20-1 to TRBJ2-7; 7 bases agree with TRBD1. Trimming at V came to 4 bases and at J to 3 bases, leaving 6 bases not matched to a gene. In germline, CDR1 is DFQATT, CDR2 SNEGSKA (reference sequence). The CDR3 contains 13 residues. The CDR3 reads CSATDRDNYEQYF. CDR3 coding DNA: TGCAGTGCTACCGACAGGGACAACTACGAGCAGTACTTC.

The chain couples TRBV7-2 to TRBJ2-3; 12 nucleotides match TRBD2. Trimming removed 2 bases from V and 4 bases from J; junction bases left unmatched: 4. This CDR3 region has 16 residues. Germline lookup yields CDR1 SGHTA and CDR2 FQGNSA. CDR3 protein: CASSLLAGGGPDTQYF. CDR3 DNA: TGTGCCAGCAGCTTACTAGCGGGAGGGGGCCCAGATACGCAGTATTTT.

This clonotype has more than one count but fewer than ten. The chain recombines TRBV7-3 with TRBJ2-3; D uncertain. V dropped 3 bases and J dropped 4 bases, with 11 bases sitting between them. The CDR3 is made up of 14 amino acids. The germline V gene encodes CDR1 SGHTA and CDR2 FQGTGA. CDR3 in DNA: TGTGCCAGCAGCTTTGGCCGCAGCGCAGATACGCAGTATTTT. It encodes CASSFGRSADTQYF.